This TCR beta chain is drawn from a study of technical replicates of blood from a few donors. The CDR3 length is 13 residues. From germline, CDR1 is SGHDN and CDR2 FVKESK. Trimming left V 2 bases short and J 5 bases short, with 9 bases between. The protocol was immunoSEQ multiplex PCR, while the TCRdb copy is restricted to in-frame clones and leaves out a portion. This sample has roughly 100,000 clones, with 85% to 95% found just once. This chain uses TRBV14 with TRBJ1-1; D is unclear. Sequences were obtained from T cells isolated from PBMCs. The source is a human donor in good health. The CDR3 DNA follows: TGTGCCAGCAGCCAAAGCCTGAGGACTGAAGCTTTCTTT. Translated: CASSQSLRTEAFF.